The rows below give T cell receptor beta chains drawn from one sample of a study of siplizumab effects on memory and regulatory T cells. Using immunoSEQ multiplex PCR, the repertoire was profiled, and TCRdb retains in-frame clones only, with some absent. The sample consists of some 120,000 clones, just over 90% of them appearing once. The specimen sequenced was non-Treg CD4+ T cells sorted from blood. All receptors come from a human donor in good health. Both conserved end residues are part of each CDR3. The order of the fields is J gene, D gene, clone size, V gene, CDR3 protein, CDR3 DNA. The D gene is left open where the match is weak. Clone size is not always given. Where it is, it says once, few, many or a class for expanded clones.

j_gene: TRBJ2-5
d_gene: -
abundance: once
v_gene: TRBV10-3
CDR3aa: CAISESIQGGETQYF
CDR3nt: TGTGCCATCAGTGAGTCGATCCAGGGAGGAGAGACCCAGTACTTC

j_gene: TRBJ2-5
d_gene: -
abundance: -
v_gene: TRBV11-2
CDR3aa: CASRLQETQYF
CDR3nt: TGTGCCAGCAGACTCCAAGAGACCCAGTACTTC

j_gene: TRBJ2-6
d_gene: -
abundance: -
v_gene: TRBV23-1
CDR3aa: CASTPLGTMTSGANVLTF
CDR3nt: TGCGCCAGCACCCCCCTTGGGACAATGACCTCTGGGGCCAACGTCCTGACTTTC

j_gene: TRBJ1-5
d_gene: TRBD1
abundance: -
v_gene: TRBV18
CDR3aa: CASSEGQVNQPQHF
CDR3nt: TGTGCCAGCTCAGAAGGACAGGTTAATCAGCCCCAGCATTTT

j_gene: TRBJ1-2
d_gene: TRBD1
abundance: -
v_gene: TRBV12-5
CDR3aa: CASGQGDNYGYTF
CDR3nt: TGTGCTAGTGGGCAGGGGGATAACTATGGCTACACCTTC

j_gene: TRBJ2-1
d_gene: TRBD1
abundance: -
v_gene: TRBV28
CDR3aa: CASSFSRTGGDEQFF
CDR3nt: TGTGCCAGCAGTTTTTCCCGCACAGGGGGCGATGAGCAGTTCTTC

j_gene: TRBJ2-7
d_gene: -
abundance: -
v_gene: TRBV18
CDR3aa: CASSPKDPLITYEQYF
CDR3nt: TGTGCCAGCTCACCGAAGGACCCTTTGATTACCTACGAGCAGTACTTC

j_gene: TRBJ2-3
d_gene: -
abundance: -
v_gene: TRBV10-3
CDR3aa: CAIGTSTDTQYF
CDR3nt: TGTGCCATCGGGACTAGCACAGATACGCAGTATTTT

j_gene: TRBJ2-7
d_gene: -
abundance: -
v_gene: TRBV7-8
CDR3aa: CASSYTGTEYEQYF
CDR3nt: TGTGCCAGCAGCTACACCGGGACGGAGTACGAGCAGTACTTC

j_gene: TRBJ1-3
d_gene: -
abundance: -
v_gene: TRBV7-9
CDR3aa: CASSLRDSGNTIYF
CDR3nt: TGTGCCAGCAGCTTAAGGGACTCTGGAAACACCATATATTTT

j_gene: TRBJ1-2
d_gene: -
abundance: once
v_gene: TRBV30
CDR3aa: CAWSNYGYTF
CDR3nt: TGTGCCTGGAGTAACTATGGCTACACCTTC

j_gene: TRBJ2-3
d_gene: -
abundance: -
v_gene: TRBV19
CDR3aa: CASSSKGRGNTDTQYF
CDR3nt: TGTGCCAGTAGTTCCAAGGGGCGGGGAAACACAGATACGCAGTATTTT

j_gene: TRBJ1-5
d_gene: -
abundance: few
v_gene: TRBV12-5
CDR3aa: CASGLFWGDGEPQHF
CDR3nt: TGTGCTAGTGGTTTGTTTTGGGGGGATGGGGAACCCCAGCATTTT

j_gene: TRBJ2-7
d_gene: TRBD2
abundance: once
v_gene: TRBV6-5
CDR3aa: CASRGLAAVDYEQYF
CDR3nt: TGTGCCAGCAGGGGACTAGCGGCCGTTGACTACGAGCAGTACTTC

j_gene: TRBJ1-4
d_gene: -
abundance: -
v_gene: TRBV5-1
CDR3aa: CASSWLGNNEKLFF
CDR3nt: TGCGCCAGCAGCTGGCTGGGTAATAATGAAAAACTGTTTTTT

j_gene: TRBJ2-5
d_gene: -
abundance: -
v_gene: TRBV30
CDR3aa: CAWSLDRPYQETQYF
CDR3nt: TGTGCCTGGAGCCTAGACAGACCGTACCAAGAGACCCAGTACTTC

j_gene: TRBJ2-1
d_gene: -
abundance: -
v_gene: TRBV11-2
CDR3aa: CASSSRDSDWNEQFF
CDR3nt: TGTGCCAGCAGCTCCCGGGACTCGGATTGGAATGAGCAGTTCTTC

j_gene: TRBJ1-2
d_gene: -
abundance: once
v_gene: TRBV11-2
CDR3aa: CASSSHRDGYTF
CDR3nt: TGTGCCAGCAGCTCCCACAGGGATGGCTACACCTTC

j_gene: TRBJ2-6
d_gene: -
abundance: -
v_gene: TRBV7-2
CDR3aa: CASSLTNSGANVLTF
CDR3nt: TGTGCCAGCAGCTTAACCAACTCTGGGGCCAACGTCCTGACTTTC

j_gene: TRBJ2-7
d_gene: -
abundance: -
v_gene: TRBV21-1
CDR3aa: CASSTGRDFFAEQYF
CDR3nt: TGTGCCAGCAGCACGGGCAGGGACTTTTTTGCCGAGCAGTACTTC

j_gene: TRBJ1-3
d_gene: -
abundance: -
v_gene: TRBV7-2
CDR3aa: CASSLGGVLNSGNTIYF
CDR3nt: TGTGCCAGCAGCTTAGGGGGAGTTCTCAACTCTGGAAACACCATATATTTT

j_gene: TRBJ1-2
d_gene: -
abundance: -
v_gene: TRBV6-6
CDR3aa: CASSLGRENYGYTF
CDR3nt: TGTGCCAGCAGTTTAGGCAGGGAGAACTATGGCTACACCTTC

j_gene: TRBJ2-3
d_gene: -
abundance: -
v_gene: TRBV7-9
CDR3aa: CASSLGAGETDTQYF
CDR3nt: TGTGCCAGCAGCTTAGGGGCAGGGGAAACAGATACGCAGTATTTT

j_gene: TRBJ2-5
d_gene: TRBD1
abundance: -
v_gene: TRBV9
CDR3aa: CASSADRGQETQYF
CDR3nt: TGTGCCAGCAGCGCAGACAGGGGGCAAGAGACCCAGTACTTC

j_gene: TRBJ1-4
d_gene: -
abundance: -
v_gene: TRBV9
CDR3aa: CASSAGEGNEKLFF
CDR3nt: TGTGCCAGCAGCGCTGGAGAGGGGAATGAAAAACTGTTTTTT

j_gene: TRBJ2-1
d_gene: TRBD2
abundance: -
v_gene: TRBV19
CDR3aa: CASSTRTSLNEQFF
CDR3nt: TGTGCCAGTAGTACGCGGACTAGTCTAAATGAGCAGTTCTTC

j_gene: TRBJ1-1
d_gene: TRBD1
abundance: -
v_gene: TRBV4-2
CDR3aa: CASSQEGQGNPEAFF
CDR3nt: TGTGCCAGCAGCCAAGAGGGACAGGGGAATCCTGAAGCTTTCTTT

j_gene: TRBJ1-2
d_gene: -
abundance: -
v_gene: TRBV18
CDR3aa: CATTGREVGEVYGYTF
CDR3nt: TGTGCCACCACAGGGAGGGAAGTGGGCGAAGTCTATGGCTACACCTTC